These 22 T cell receptor beta chains share one sample of origin, sequenced in a study of Ad26.COV2.S vaccination and SARS-CoV-2 variants. The protocol was immunoSEQ multiplex PCR, while the TCRdb copy is restricted to in-frame clones and leaves out a portion. The sample consists of around 350,000 clones, approximately 81% of them appearing once. Indicated treatment: approximately 18 received Ad26.COV2.S at low or high dose, single or two shots; roughly five received placebo; per-sample allocation not given. Samples were taken on day 63 after the first vaccine or placebo injection. The material was peripheral blood, obtained in a trial of Ad26.COV2.S vaccine versus placebo. The receptors were sampled from a person between 18 and 65 years old who received the Ad26.COV2.S COVID-19 vaccine or a placebo.

The chain joins TRBV3-1 (or the pseudogene TRBV3-2) to TRBJ2-2; 11 nucleotides line up with TRBD2. Germline lookup yields CDR1 LGHDT and CDR2 YNNKEL (reference sequence). The CDR3 is made up of 14 amino acids. Trimming removed 4 bases from V and 6 bases from J; junction bases left unmatched: 1. The CDR3 protein is CASSLSGGAGELFF. The CDR3 coding sequence is TGTGCCAGCAGCCTTAGCGGGGGGGCCGGGGAGCTGTTTTTT.

The chain combines TRBV2 with TRBJ2-1, with TRBD2 as a possible D gene (5 bases). Trimming shortened V by 7 bases and J by 0 bases, and 16 bases separated the two germline ends. The CDR3 has 16 amino acids. The germline CDR1 and CDR2 sequences are SNHLY and FYNNEI. Written as DNA, the CDR3 is TGTGCCAGCAACAGAAGGCTAGCCCTCTCCTACAATGAGCAGTTCTTC. Protein product: CASNRRLALSYNEQFF. Drawing the rest from reference TRBV2 and TRBJ2-1, the complete variable domain is EPEVTQTPSHQVTQMGQEVILRCVPISNHLYFYWYRQILGQKVEFLVSFYNNEISEKSEIFDDQFSVERPDGSNFTLKIRSTKLEDSAMYFCASNRRLALSYNEQFFGPGTRLTVL.

The CDR3 region is CASSYPGADTQYF. The DNA for the CDR3 is TGTGCCAGCAGCTACCCGGGGGCAGATACGCAGTATTTT. The chain is built from TRBV7-2 and TRBJ2-3, with D perhaps TRBD2 (6 bases). The V gene's germline CDR1 is SGHTA and CDR2 FQGNSA. With 4 bases removed from V and 4 bases from J, the gap between germline ends came to 9 bases. The CDR3 has 13 residues.

V and J are TRBV5-1 and TRBJ1-1; 9 bases agree with TRBD1. CDR3 length: 14 amino acids. Germline trimming cut 3 bases from V and 3 bases from J; bases unmatched to any gene: 3. CDR1 is SGHRS, CDR2 YFSETQ, per germline. Here the CDR3 DNA reads TGCGCCAGCAGCTGGGGACAGGGAGACACTGAAGCTTTCTTT. It encodes CASSWGQGDTEAFF.

V is TRBV29-1 and J is TRBJ1-4, with TRBD1 as a possible D gene (5 bases). Looked up from germline, CDR1 is SQVTM and CDR2 is ANQGSEA. Trimming cost V 6 bases and J 7 bases, with 21 bases left between them. The CDR3 has 15 amino acids. In DNA form, the CDR3 reads TGCAGCGTCGCCGGGGCCTATATCGGGTTTGAAAAACTGTTTTTT. Amino acids: CSVAGAYIGFEKLFF. The full variable domain, with the rest looked up from reference TRBV29-1 and TRBJ1-4, is SAVISQKPSRDICQRGTSLTIQCQVDSQVTMMFWYRQQPGQSLTLIATANQGSEATYESGFVIDKFPISRPNLTFSTLTVSNMSPEDSSIYLCSVAGAYIGFEKLFFGSGTQLSVL.

The chain recombines TRBV7-2 with TRBJ1-1; D is perhaps TRBD1 (5 bases). Trimming left V 5 bases short and J 4 bases short, with 17 bases between. Germline-derived CDR1 and CDR2 are SGHTA and FQGNSA. This CDR3 contains 15 residues. CDR3 sequence reads: CASSPHLGGATEAFF. For the CDR3, the DNA is TGTGCCAGCAGCCCACACCTCGGAGGGGCCACTGAAGCTTTCTTT.

The V gene is TRBV9, the J gene TRBJ1-2, with a weak D call TRBD1 (6 bases). V lost 4 bases to trimming and J lost 2 bases, with 18 bases between them. The CDR3 consists of 16 residues. Germline loops: CDR1 SGDLS, CDR2 YYNGEE. The CDR3 DNA is TGTGCCAGCAGCATGCGACAGGTGGGGAACAACTATGGCTACACCTTC. Translated: CASSMRQVGNNYGYTF. The variable domain in full, completed from reference TRBV9 and TRBJ1-2, reads DSGVTQTPKHLITATGQRVTLRCSPRSGDLSVYWYQQSLDQGLQFLIQYYNGEERAKGNILERFSAQQFPDLHSELNLSSLELGDSALYFCASSMRQVGNNYGYTFGSGTRLTVV.

V is TRBV7-2 and J is TRBJ2-7; D is ambiguous. Germline loops: CDR1 SGHTA, CDR2 FQGNSA. Trimming took 4 bases from V and 4 from J, leaving 11 bases between them. This CDR3 is 13 amino acids long. CDR3 nucleotide sequence: TGTGCCAGCAGCTATAGGAGTGGGTACGAGCAGTACTTC. Translated, it gives CASSYRSGYEQYF.

The chain has TRBV6-2 or TRBV6-3 and TRBJ2-1; 13 bases line up with TRBD2. Germline V gene data show CDR1 as MNHEY and CDR2 as SVGEGT. The junction had 10 bases not matched to a gene; V was cut back by 5 bases and J by 0 bases. The CDR3 runs to 19 residues. Written as DNA, the CDR3 is TGTGCCAGCAGTCAGACTAGCGGGGGGCCGTATAGCTCCTACAATGAGCAGTTCTTC. This sequence encodes CASSQTSGGPYSSYNEQFF.

The chain joins TRBV19 to TRBJ1-2; D is possibly TRBD1 (6 bases). Germline V gives CDR1 LNHDA, CDR2 SQIVND (reference sequence). With 0 bases removed from V and 4 bases from J, the gap between germline ends came to 9 bases. This CDR3 has 14 amino acids. The CDR3 DNA is TGTGCCAGTAGTATAGAAGGGGGAGGCTATGGCTACACCTTC. Encoded protein: CASSIEGGGYGYTF.

This chain links TRBV10-2 with TRBJ1-6; D uncertain. Germline loops: CDR1 WSHSY, CDR2 SAAADI. Trimming cost V 5 bases and J 10 bases, with 15 bases left between them. This CDR3 is built from 14 residues. CDR3: CASSRDNHRSPLHF. CDR3 DNA: TGCGCCAGCAGTAGGGATAATCATCGATCACCCCTCCACTTT.

V and J are TRBV5-1 and TRBJ1-5; maybe TRBD1 (6 bases). Germline assignment: CDR1 SGHRS and CDR2 YFSETQ. The V gene lost 4 bases and the J gene lost 0 bases, with 17 bases spanning the gap. This CDR3 is built from 17 residues. The CDR3 DNA sequence: TGCGCCAGCAGCCCCCCCGGGACATCCTATAGCAATCAGCCCCAGCATTTT. Residues: CASSPPGTSYSNQPQHF.

This sequence joins TRBV7-2 and TRBJ2-7; a possible D gene is TRBD2 (6 bases). The CDR3 has 18 amino acids. Germline V gives CDR1 SGHTA, CDR2 FQGNSA. V lost 0 bases, J lost 8 bases, and 26 bases lay in between. The CDR3 loop reads CASSLAPFVGGTTAQQYF. The CDR3 DNA is TGTGCCAGCAGCTTAGCGCCTTTTGTTGGCGGGACGACTGCGCAGCAGTACTTC.

The V and J genes are TRBV4-1 and TRBJ2-3; no reliable D call. Germline values: CDR1 MGHRA, CDR2 YSYEKL. Deletions cut 4 bases from V and 2 bases from J, with 22 bases between. The CDR3 runs to 18 residues. CDR3 loop: CASSLRVFGYLTTDTQYF. The CDR3 DNA reads as TGCGCCAGCAGCCTAAGGGTATTTGGGTACTTGACCACAGATACGCAGTATTTT.

The V call is TRBV6-2 or TRBV6-3, the J call TRBJ2-5; 7 bases agree with TRBD2. The germline gives CDR1 MNHEY, CDR2 SVGEGT. The CDR3 runs 14 residues. The trim removed 3 bases at V and 5 bases at J, leaving 6 bases unmatched. The CDR3 DNA sequence: TGTGCCAGCAGTTATGCGGGAGTAGTGGAGACCCAGTACTTC. Translating it yields CASSYAGVVETQYF.

The gene calls are TRBV6-2 or TRBV6-3 and TRBJ1-1; D gene uncertain. Germline V gene lookup returns CDR1 MNHEY and CDR2 SVGEGT. V was cut by 0 bases and J by 4 bases, with 9 bases left in between. There are 14 residues in the CDR3. The CDR3, as DNA: TGTGCCAGCAGTTACTCGATGGGTTTCACTGAAGCTTTCTTT. It encodes CASSYSMGFTEAFF.

This clone was counted at least ten times. V usage is TRBV6-1 and J usage is TRBJ2-3; 9 bases map to TRBD2. The CDR3 length is 15 residues. The junction had 3 bases not matched to a gene; V was cut back by 1 base and J by 4 bases. Germline V lookup: CDR1 MNHNS, CDR2 SASEGT. The CDR3 loop is CASSEEAGGPDTQYF. CDR3 in DNA: TGTGCCAGCAGTGAAGAGGCGGGGGGGCCAGATACGCAGTATTTT.

A single count supports this clone. The rearrangement joins TRBV4-3 to TRBJ2-2; possible D gene TRBD1, 6 bases. The CDR3 covers 16 residues. V was trimmed by 1 base and J by 6 bases, leaving 15 bases between them. Germline V gives CDR1 LGHNA, CDR2 YSLEER. CDR3: CASSQVKGEWAGELFF. The CDR3 region has the DNA TGCGCCAGCAGCCAAGTCAAGGGGGAGTGGGCCGGGGAGCTGTTTTTT.

J is TRBJ2-7 and V is TRBV11-2; D is unresolved. The CDR3 is made up of 14 amino acids. In germline, CDR1 is SGHAT, CDR2 FQNNGV. V shed 0 bases and J shed 3 bases, with 9 bases lying between them. The CDR3, as DNA: TGTGCCAGCAGCTTAGAATCGGGCAGCTACGAGCAGTACTTC. It translates to CASSLESGSYEQYF.

This clone was seen repeatedly, ten times or more. V and J are TRBV6-5 and TRBJ1-1; a possible D gene is TRBD1 (6 bases). Germline loops: CDR1 MNHEY, CDR2 SVGAGI. Between the trimmed V and J ends, which lost 7 bases and 4 bases, there was a span of 13 bases. The CDR3 is made up of 13 amino acids. CDR3 protein: CASKETGSTEAFF. The CDR3 nucleotides are TGTGCCAGCAAAGAGACAGGAAGCACTGAAGCTTTCTTT.

J is TRBJ2-1 and V is TRBV15; D is undetermined. The CDR3 contains 16 residues. Germline V gene data show CDR1 as LNHNV and CDR2 as YYDKDF (reference sequence). Trimming cost V 4 bases and J 7 bases, with 20 bases left between them. CDR3 sequence (DNA): TGTGCCACCAGCAAAGCGCCCCAACTGGGTTCTAATGAGCAGTTCTTC. Its translation is CATSKAPQLGSNEQFF.

This chain links TRBV7-9 with TRBJ2-1; TRBD2 matches at 12 bases. This CDR3 is 17 amino acids long. Germline CDR1 SEHNR, CDR2 FQNEAQ (reference sequence). V lost 3 bases to trimming and J lost 6 bases; unmatched junction nucleotides: 9. DNA for the CDR3: TGTGCCAGCAGCTTGGGTAAGACTAGCGGGGGCGGCAATGAGCAGTTCTTC. Translated: CASSLGKTSGGGNEQFF.